The entry that follows covers one TCR beta chain sequence. The PCR had 60 Vbeta and 13 Jbeta primers. Sequencing was performed with immunoSEQ multiplex PCR; in TCRdb, only in-frame clones are kept and a portion is missing. The table has 95,000 to 150,000 clones, over 60% seen once. V was cut by 5 bases and J by 5 bases, with 7 bases left in between. CDR1 LNHDA and CDR2 SQIVND come from the germline V gene (reference sequence). CDR3 length: 12 residues. This sample is part of a study of cytomegalovirus exposure and HLA in healthy donors. The sequence derives from a man aged 18 to 29 in good health and CMV-seronegative. This chain links TRBV19 with TRBJ1-5, with D hard to call. Input material: PBMCs. The DNA for the CDR3 is TGTGCCAGTAGTGCCGGTTATCAGCCCCAGCATTTT. Protein sequence: CASSAGYQPQHF.